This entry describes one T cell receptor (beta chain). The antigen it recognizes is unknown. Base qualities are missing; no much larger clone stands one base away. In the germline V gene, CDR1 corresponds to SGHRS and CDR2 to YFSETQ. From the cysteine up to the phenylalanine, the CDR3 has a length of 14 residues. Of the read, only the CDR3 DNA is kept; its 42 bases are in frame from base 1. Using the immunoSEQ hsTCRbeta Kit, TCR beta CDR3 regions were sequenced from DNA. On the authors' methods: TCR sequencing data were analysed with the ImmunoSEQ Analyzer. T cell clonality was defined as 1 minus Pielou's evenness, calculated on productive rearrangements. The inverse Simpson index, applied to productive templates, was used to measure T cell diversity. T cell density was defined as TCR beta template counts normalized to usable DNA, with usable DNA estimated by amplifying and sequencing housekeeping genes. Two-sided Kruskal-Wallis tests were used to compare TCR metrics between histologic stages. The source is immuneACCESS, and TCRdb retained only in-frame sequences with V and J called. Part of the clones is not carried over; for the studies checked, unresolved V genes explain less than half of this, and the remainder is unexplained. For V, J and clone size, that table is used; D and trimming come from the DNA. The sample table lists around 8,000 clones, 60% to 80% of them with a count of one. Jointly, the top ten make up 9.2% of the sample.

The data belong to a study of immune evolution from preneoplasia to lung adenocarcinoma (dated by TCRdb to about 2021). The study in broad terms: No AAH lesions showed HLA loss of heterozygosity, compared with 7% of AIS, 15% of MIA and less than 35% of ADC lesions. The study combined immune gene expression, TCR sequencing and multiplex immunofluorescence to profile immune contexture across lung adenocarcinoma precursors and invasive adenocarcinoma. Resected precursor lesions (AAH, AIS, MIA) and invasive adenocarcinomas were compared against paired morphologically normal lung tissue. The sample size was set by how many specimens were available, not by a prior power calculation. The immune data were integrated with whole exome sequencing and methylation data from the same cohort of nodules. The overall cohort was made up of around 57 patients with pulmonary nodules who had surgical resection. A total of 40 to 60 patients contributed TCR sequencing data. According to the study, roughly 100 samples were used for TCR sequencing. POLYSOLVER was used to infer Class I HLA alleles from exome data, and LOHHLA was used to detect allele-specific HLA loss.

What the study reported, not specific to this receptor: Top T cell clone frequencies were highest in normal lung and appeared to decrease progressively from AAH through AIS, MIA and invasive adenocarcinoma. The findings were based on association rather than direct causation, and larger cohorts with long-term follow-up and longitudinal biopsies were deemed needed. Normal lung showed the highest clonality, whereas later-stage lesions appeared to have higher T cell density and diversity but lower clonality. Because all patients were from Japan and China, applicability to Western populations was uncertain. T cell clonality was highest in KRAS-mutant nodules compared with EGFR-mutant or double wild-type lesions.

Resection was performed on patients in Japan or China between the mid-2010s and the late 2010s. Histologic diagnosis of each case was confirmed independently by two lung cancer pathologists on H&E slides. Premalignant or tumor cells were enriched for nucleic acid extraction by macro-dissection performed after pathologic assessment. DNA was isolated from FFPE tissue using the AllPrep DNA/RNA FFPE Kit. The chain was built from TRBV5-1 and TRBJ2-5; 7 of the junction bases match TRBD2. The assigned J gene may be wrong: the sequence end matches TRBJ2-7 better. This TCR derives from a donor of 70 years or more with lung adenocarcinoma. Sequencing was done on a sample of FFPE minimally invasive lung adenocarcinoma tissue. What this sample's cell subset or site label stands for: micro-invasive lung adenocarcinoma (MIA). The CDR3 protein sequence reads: CASSLWEGSYEQYF. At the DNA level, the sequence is TGCGCCAGCAGCTTGTGGGAGGGCTCCTACGAGCAGTACTTC.